The next 20 T cell receptor beta chains were all read from a single sample in a study of cytomegalovirus exposure and HLA in healthy donors (dated by TCRdb to about 2017). The receptor library was made with the immunoSEQ multiplex PCR assay. The multiplex PCR relied on a mix of 60 forward primers for TCR Vbeta segments and 13 reverse primers for TCR Jbeta segments. TCRdb stores this immuneACCESS table with in-frame sequences only. Part of the clones is absent; in the studies checked, under half of the shortfall reflects unresolved V genes, and no reason is known for the rest. Recorded for this sample are 100,000 to 150,000 clones; approximately 84% of them occurred a single time. The ten largest clonotypes hold around 1.5% of the sample. The sample was PBMCs. These receptors were collected from a woman under 30 in good health and CMV-seronegative.

Comments on this clone: Its ends do not fully match the called genes, so a read error is possible. The chain uses TRBV5-1 and TRBJ2-2, with a weak D call TRBD2 (5 bases). CDR3 size: 15 residues. CDR1 is SGHRS, CDR2 YFSETQ, per germline. The CDR3: CASSLGTANTGELLF. The CDR3 DNA is TGCGCCAGCAGCTTGGGTACAGCGAACACCGGGGAGCTGCTTTTT.

The V call is TRBV6-1, the J call TRBJ1-5; no reliable D call. The ends were cut back, 6 bases at V and 2 bases at J, with 14 bases in the middle. Per the germline V gene, CDR1 is MNHNS and CDR2 is SASEGT. The CDR3 totals 15 residues. The DNA for the CDR3 is TGTGCCAGCAGCCCCCGTCGGAGAGGCAATCAGCCCCAGCATTTT. It yields the protein CASSPRRRGNQPQHF.

The chain employs TRBV27 and TRBJ1-1; weak D call: TRBD1 (5 bases). Deletions cut 4 bases from V and 6 bases from J, with 12 bases between. The CDR3 contains 13 residues. Germline V CDR1 and CDR2: MNHEY, SMNVEV (reference sequence). Here the CDR3 reads CASSYGGSAEAFF. In DNA form, the CDR3 reads TGTGCCAGCAGTTATGGGGGGAGCGCTGAAGCTTTCTTT.

CDR3 coding DNA: TGTGCCTGGGGGACAGGGATGAGACATCAGCCCCAGCATTTT. This codes for CAWGTGMRHQPQHF. This rearrangement joins TRBV30 to TRBJ1-5; 9 bases fit TRBD1. The CDR3 contains 14 residues. Losses at the gene ends were 5 bases for V and 5 bases for J; bases not matched to a gene: 7. CDR1 and CDR2 (germline): GTSNPN, SVGIG (reference sequence).

As for this clone: Other DNA sequences in the sample encode the same CDR3. The CDR3 reads CASSKSVLPRSYNEQFF. CDR3 nucleotides: TGTGCCAGCAGCAAGTCGGTCCTCCCTCGTTCCTACAATGAGCAGTTCTTC. The chain employs TRBV5-6 and TRBJ2-1; D uncertain. Germline loops: CDR1 SGHDT, CDR2 YYEEEE. This CDR3 has 17 amino acids. The V end was cut by 4 bases, the J end by 1 base, with 18 bases between. The complete variable domain, with remaining parts taken from reference TRBV5-6 and TRBJ2-1, reads DAGVTQSPTHLIKTRGQQVTLRCSPKSGHDTVSWYQQALGQGPQFIFQYYEEEERQRGNFPDRFSGHQFPNYSSELNVNALLLGDSALYLCASSKSVLPRSYNEQFFGPGTRLTVL.

The chain recombines TRBV5-1 with TRBJ2-5; the D is unclear. Trimming left V 4 bases short and J 2 bases short, with 9 bases between. In germline, CDR1 is SGHRS, CDR2 YFSETQ. The CDR3 contains 13 residues. This CDR3 is CASSGPSQETQYF. CDR3 coding DNA: TGCGCCAGCAGCGGCCCGTCACAAGAGACCCAGTACTTC.

The chain carries TRBV18 and TRBJ1-2; 7 bases align to TRBD1. There are 13 residues in the CDR3. Germline CDR1 is KGHSH and CDR2 is LQKENI. The J segment lost 7 bases and the V segment lost 6 bases, leaving 8 bases of the junction unmatched. CDR3 coding DNA: TGTGCCAGCTCCCAAGACAGGGAGCGTGGCTACACCTTC. Protein product: CASSQDRERGYTF.

This clone has just a few counts. V gene TRBV5-1 combines with J gene TRBJ1-1, with TRBD1 matching over 7 bases. Germline values: CDR1 SGHRS, CDR2 YFSETQ. The CDR3 contains 13 residues. V was clipped by 0 bases and J by 8 bases; unmatched bases: 4. Written as DNA, the CDR3 is TGCGCCAGCAGCTTGGCCTCGGGACAGGAAGCTTTCTTT. This encodes CASSLASGQEAFF. Supplemented by reference TRBV5-1 and TRBJ1-1, the full variable domain reads KAGVTQTPRYLIKTRGQQVTLSCSPISGHRSVSWYQQTPGQGLQFLFEYFSETQRNKGNFPGRFSGRQFSNSRSEMNVSTLELGDSALYLCASSLASGQEAFFGQGTRLTVV.

This chain connects TRBV6-1 to TRBJ2-1, with 12 positions matching TRBD1. The CDR3 is 13 amino acids. The V segment lost 8 bases and the J segment 10 bases; nucleotides outside the gene matches: 6. Germline V gene lookup returns CDR1 MNHNS and CDR2 SASEGT. The CDR3 region is CASSGQGAGEQFF. The CDR3 region has the DNA TGTGCCAGCTCGGGACAGGGGGCAGGAGAGCAGTTCTTC.

The chain carries TRBV5-6 and TRBJ2-5; 11 bases agree with TRBD2. CDR3 length: 17 residues. V was pared by 7 bases and J by 3 bases, with 14 bases of the junction left unmatched. The germline V gene has CDR1 SGHDT and CDR2 YYEEEE. The CDR3 nucleotides read TGTGCCAGCTTGAGACTAGCGGGAACCACCAGTAAAGAGACCCAGTACTTC. This encodes CASLRLAGTTSKETQYF.

The chain links TRBV19 to TRBJ2-3; D might be TRBD2 (5 bases). Germline V lookup: CDR1 LNHDA, CDR2 SQIVND (reference sequence). Trimming removed 6 bases from V and 1 base from J, with 11 bases in between. The CDR3 has 14 amino acids. The CDR3 protein is CASSGGTRTDTQYF. The CDR3 DNA is TGTGCCAGTAGCGGAGGAACCCGCACAGATACGCAGTATTTT.

The gene calls are TRBV5-6 and TRBJ2-1; the match to TRBD2 covers 11 bases. Germline assignment: CDR1 SGHDT and CDR2 YYEEEE. There are 13 residues in the CDR3. The V gene end was trimmed by 3 bases and the J gene end by 13 bases; junction bases not matched to a gene: 6. This chain's CDR3 is CASSSTSGSFQFF. The DNA of the CDR3 is TGTGCCAGCAGCTCTACTAGCGGGAGTTTCCAGTTCTTC.

V and J are TRBV2 and TRBJ2-5; TRBD2 agrees at 12 bases. This CDR3 spans 15 amino acids. Germline CDR1 is SNHLY and CDR2 is FYNNEI. After removal of 8 bases from V and 5 bases from J, the junction contained 9 bases not matched to a gene. The DNA for the CDR3 is TGTGCCAGCTCGACTAGCGGGAGCCCAGGGGAGACCCAGTACTTC. This translates into CASSTSGSPGETQYF.

The chain carries TRBV29-1 and TRBJ1-1; 8 nucleotides align to TRBD1. The CDR3 consists of 13 residues. The V and J ends lost 7 bases and 5 bases, in that order; junction bases with no gene match: 9. Germline values: CDR1 SQVTM, CDR2 ANQGSEA. CDR3 amino acids: CSGRQGRGTEAFF. As DNA, the CDR3 is TGCAGCGGTAGACAGGGGCGGGGAACTGAAGCTTTCTTT.

The rearrangement uses TRBV19 and TRBJ2-2, with D tentatively TRBD1 (5 bases). Trimming removed 3 bases from V and 3 bases from J, with 11 bases in between. The CDR3 has 15 residues. Germline-derived CDR1 and CDR2 are LNHDA and SQIVND (reference sequence). CDR3 sequence reads: CASSIQGTDTGELFF. CDR3 DNA sequence: TGTGCCAGTAGTATTCAGGGAACGGACACCGGGGAGCTGTTTTTT.

The sample holds one count of this clone. The rearrangement uses TRBV5-4 and TRBJ1-1, with D maybe TRBD1 (5 bases). CDR3 length equals 16 residues. Trimming removed 4 bases at V and 1 base at J, with 17 bases between. Germline values: CDR1 SGHNT, CDR2 YYREEE (reference sequence). CDR3 sequence (DNA): TGTGCCAGCAGCCCGACTTCGACAGTGGCGAACACTGAAGCTTTCTTT. Translating it yields CASSPTSTVANTEAFF.

The table lists this clone with a few counts. This chain joins TRBV5-6 and TRBJ2-1; 14 bases agree with TRBD2. Losses at the gene ends were 6 bases for V and 8 bases for J; bases not matched to a gene: 10. CDR3 length equals 16 residues. CDR1 and CDR2 (germline): SGHDT, YYEEEE. The CDR3 here is CASNIPGTSGGYEQFF. In DNA, the CDR3 is TGTGCCAGCAACATTCCCGGGACTAGCGGGGGTTATGAGCAGTTCTTC.

V usage is TRBV10-1 and J usage is TRBJ1-1; D is possibly TRBD1 (6 bases). Germline V gene lookup returns CDR1 WNHNN and CDR2 SYGVQD (reference sequence). The ends were cut back, 6 bases at V and 5 bases at J, with 13 bases in the middle. This CDR3 has 13 amino acids. Written as DNA, the CDR3 is TGCGCCAGCAGACAGGGATTTGGGACTGAAGCTTTCTTT. Encoded protein: CASRQGFGTEAFF.

CDR3 protein: CASSIERFGLAGEPDTQYF. The DNA of the CDR3 is TGTGCCAGTAGTATAGAAAGGTTCGGGCTAGCGGGAGAACCAGATACGCAGTATTTT. The V and J genes are TRBV19 and TRBJ2-3; 10 positions agree with TRBD2. The CDR3 is made up of 19 amino acids. Germline-derived CDR1 and CDR2 are LNHDA and SQIVND (reference sequence). Trimming removed 0 bases from V and 4 bases from J; junction bases left unmatched: 13.

V is TRBV6-5 and J is TRBJ1-2; D call uncertain. Trimming cost V 3 bases and J 7 bases, with 6 bases left between them. CDR1 is MNHEY and CDR2 is SVGAGI in the germline V gene. CDR3 size: 11 residues. CDR3 residues: CASSYRGGYTF. CDR3 bases: TGTGCCAGCAGTTATCGGGGTGGCTACACCTTC.